Below, 28 T cell receptor beta chains from the same sample are listed, as sequenced in a study of blood T cell repertoires in COVID-19. TCRdb keeps only in-frame clones here, not all; method: immunoSEQ multiplex PCR. The table includes about 270,000 clones, around 91% detected once. The sample was PBMCs or T cells enriched from blood (not recorded which). The receptors were sampled from a woman younger than 30 who had recovered from COVID-19.

This CDR3 is CASRAGLASYNEQFF. As DNA, the CDR3 is TGTGCCAGCAGAGCGGGACTCGCCTCCTACAATGAGCAGTTCTTC. This sequence joins TRBV6-6 and TRBJ2-1; 7 bases align to TRBD2. V shed 6 bases, J shed 0 bases, and the junction held 5 bases outside the gene matches. CDR3 length equals 15 residues. Germline CDR1 MNHNY, CDR2 SVGAGI (reference sequence).

The rearrangement uses TRBV18 and TRBJ2-7; TRBD1 aligns across 10 bases. Germline V gene lookup returns CDR1 KGHSH and CDR2 LQKENI. J was trimmed by 3 bases and V by 6 bases; bases with no gene match: 5. This CDR3 is 14 amino acids long. CDR3 DNA: TGTGCCAGCTCCCAAGGGGACAGGGGCTACGAGCAGTACTTC. Its protein is CASSQGDRGYEQYF. The entire variable domain, with the rest obtained from reference TRBV18 and TRBJ2-7, is as follows: NAGVMQNPRHLVRRRGQEARLRCSPMKGHSHVYWYRQLPEEGLKFMVYLQKENIIDESGMPKERFSAEFPKEGPSILRIQQVVRGDSAAYFCASSQGDRGYEQYFGPGTRLTVT.

This clone has more than one count but fewer than ten. This rearrangement joins TRBV6-1 to TRBJ2-7; D call uncertain. In germline, CDR1 is MNHNS, CDR2 SASEGT. The CDR3 extends over 13 amino acids. V lost 2 bases and J 2 bases, leaving 7 bases between the germline ends. The CDR3 protein is CASSEQTAYEQYF. The CDR3 nucleotides are TGTGCCAGCAGTGAACAGACTGCCTACGAGCAGTACTTC.

V usage is TRBV28 and J usage is TRBJ1-2, with 7 bases matching TRBD1. J was trimmed by 3 bases and V by 11 bases; bases with no gene match: 9. This CDR3 comprises 13 residues. The germline V gene encodes CDR1 MDHEN and CDR2 SYDVKM. The CDR3 sequence: CALRTDRDYGYTF. For the CDR3, the DNA is TGTGCCCTCAGGACCGACAGGGACTATGGCTACACCTTC.

There are a few counts of this clone. The chain combines TRBV5-1 with TRBJ2-7; tentatively, D is TRBD2 (6 bases). The CDR3 runs to 19 residues. The V end lost 1 base, the J end lost 2 bases, and 25 bases lay between the germline ends. CDR1 and CDR2 (germline): SGHRS, YFSETQ. The CDR3 nucleotides are TGCGCCAGCAGCTTGAAATGGGACGGAAGGACTAACCATGCCTACGAGCAGTACTTC. Its protein is CASSLKWDGRTNHAYEQYF.

The genes are TRBV29-1 and TRBJ1-4; perhaps TRBD1 as D (6 bases). CDR1 and CDR2 (germline): SQVTM, ANQGSEA. The CDR3 runs 13 residues. V gave up 4 bases and J gave up 5 bases, with 11 bases separating them. The CDR3 here is CSVGKGENEKLFF. The DNA for the CDR3 is TGCAGCGTTGGTAAGGGGGAGAATGAAAAACTGTTTTTT.

The genes are TRBV5-1 and TRBJ2-5; 8 nucleotides line up with TRBD2. Trimming removed 0 bases from V and 5 bases from J; junction bases left unmatched: 12. Germline CDR1 reads SGHRS; CDR2 reads YFSETQ. The CDR3 consists of 17 residues. In DNA form, the CDR3 reads TGCGCCAGCAGCTTGGCCGGGCGGGGGGCCCGTCTCGAGACCCAGTACTTC. This gives the protein CASSLAGRGARLETQYF.

The V gene is TRBV2, the J gene TRBJ1-1, with D unclear. This CDR3 region has 12 residues. Germline loops: CDR1 SNHLY, CDR2 FYNNEI. The V gene lost 8 bases and the J gene lost 1 base, with 8 bases spanning the gap. The CDR3 is CASGWANTEAFF. CDR3 sequence (DNA): TGTGCCAGCGGGTGGGCGAACACTGAAGCTTTCTTT. The full variable domain, its missing parts supplied by reference TRBV2 and TRBJ1-1, is EPEVTQTPSHQVTQMGQEVILRCVPISNHLYFYWYRQILGQKVEFLVSFYNNEISEKSEIFDDQFSVERPDGSNFTLKIRSTKLEDSAMYFCASGWANTEAFFGQGTRLTVV.

The chain combines TRBV19 with TRBJ2-7, with a tentative D call TRBD1 (6 bases). Trimming cost V 1 base and J 3 bases, with 13 bases left between them. CDR1 and CDR2 from the germline V gene are LNHDA and SQIVND (reference sequence). The CDR3 spans 15 residues. CDR3 in amino acids: CASSIAGTRGYEQYF. The CDR3 DNA sequence: TGTGCCAGTAGTATAGCAGGGACCAGGGGCTACGAGCAGTACTTC.

The chain is built from TRBV7-9 and TRBJ1-5; D remains ambiguous. Trimming stripped 4 bases from V and 4 bases from J, with 11 bases between. The CDR3 has 14 amino acids. The germline gives CDR1 SEHNR, CDR2 FQNEAQ (reference sequence). CDR3 region: CASSSLVENQPQHF. CDR3 DNA: TGTGCCAGCAGCTCCCTGGTAGAGAATCAGCCCCAGCATTTT.

This clone was detected only once. J is TRBJ1-5 and V is TRBV12-5; 8 nucleotides align to TRBD1. CDR3 length equals 18 residues. Germline CDR1 and CDR2: LGHNT and FRNRAP. The V and J ends lost 6 bases and 4 bases, in that order; junction bases with no gene match: 17. CDR3 amino acids: CASGLPTGAGVGNQPQHF. CDR3 sequence (DNA): TGTGCTAGTGGCCTACCGACAGGGGCGGGGGTAGGGAATCAGCCCCAGCATTTT.

This clone was counted between two and nine times. This chain uses TRBV4-2 with TRBJ1-2, with TRBD1 matching 8 bases. Germline trimming cut 3 bases from V and 6 bases from J; bases unmatched to any gene: 9. The CDR3 extends over 15 amino acids. CDR1 is LGHNA and CDR2 is YNFKEQ in the germline V gene. The CDR3 nucleotides read TGTGCCAGCAGCCAGCCATTACAGGGGGGAAATGGCTACACCTTC. Its translation: CASSQPLQGGNGYTF.

The chain joins TRBV7-6 to TRBJ1-6; 8 nucleotides line up with TRBD1. The CDR3 is 17 amino acids. Germline CDR1 reads SGHVS; CDR2 reads FNYEAQ. Trimming at V came to 5 bases and at J to 7 bases, leaving 13 bases not matched to a gene. CDR3 loop: CASSPLGPGQANSPLHF. As DNA, the CDR3 is TGTGCCAGCAGCCCTTTAGGACCGGGACAGGCAAATTCACCCCTCCACTTT.

V gene TRBV7-6 combines with J gene TRBJ2-7; possibly TRBD1 for D (6 bases). The CDR3 length is 13 residues. Germline V lookup: CDR1 SGHVS, CDR2 FNYEAQ. Between the trimmed V and J ends, which lost 4 bases and 2 bases, there was a span of 9 bases. The chain's CDR3 is CASSSTGAYEQYF. CDR3 bases: TGTGCCAGCAGCTCGACAGGAGCCTACGAGCAGTACTTC. The full variable domain, rest sourced from reference TRBV7-6 and TRBJ2-7, is GAGVSQSPRYKVTKRGQDVALRCDPISGHVSLYWYRQALGQGPEFLTYFNYEAQQDKSGLPNDRFSAERPEGSISTLTIQRTEQRDSAMYRCASSSTGAYEQYFGPGTRLTVT.

The rearrangement joins TRBV18 to TRBJ1-2; maybe TRBD1 (6 bases). V was shortened by 9 bases and J by 8 bases, with 19 bases between the two germline ends. The CDR3 is 13 residues long. Germline V gene data show CDR1 as KGHSH and CDR2 as LQKENI. The DNA for the CDR3 is TGTGCCAGTTATTCCGGGGGGGCCAAAGGCTACACCTTC. Its translation is CASYSGGAKGYTF.

V is TRBV29-1 and J is TRBJ2-1; 7 bases agree with TRBD2. This CDR3 spans 14 amino acids. J lost 0 bases, V lost 6 bases, and 5 bases had no gene match. Germline CDR1 and CDR2: SQVTM and ANQGSEA. CDR3 region: CSVAGMSSYNEQFF. The CDR3 DNA reads TGCAGCGTAGCGGGAATGAGCTCCTACAATGAGCAGTTCTTC.

In the case of this clone: The junction differs from germline at one of its ends, possibly a read error. The chain has TRBV6-5 and TRBJ1-1, with D perhaps matching TRBD1 (6 bases). The CDR3 consists of 15 residues. From germline, CDR1 is MNHEY and CDR2 SVGAGI. For the CDR3, the DNA is TGTGCCAGCAGTGACTCGACAGGTTCTGGAACTGAAGCTTTCTTT. Translated: CASSDSTGSGTEAFF.

This clone showed up just a few times. V and J are TRBV13 and TRBJ1-2, with D tentatively TRBD1 (6 bases). This CDR3 has 15 residues. V shed 5 bases and J shed 2 bases, with 15 bases lying between them. CDR1 is PRHDT, CDR2 FYEKMQ, per germline (reference sequence). CDR3 nucleotide sequence: TGTGCCAGCAGCCCCAGGCTGGGGGCAAACTATGGCTACACCTTC. Amino acid sequence: CASSPRLGANYGYTF.

V usage is TRBV12-5 and J usage is TRBJ2-3, with 14 bases lining up with TRBD2. This CDR3 is built from 15 residues. Germline trimming cut 4 bases from V and 8 bases from J; bases unmatched to any gene: 5. In germline, CDR1 is LGHNT, CDR2 FRNRAP. CDR3 region: CASGWTSGGTGTQYF. In DNA form, the CDR3 reads TGTGCTAGTGGTTGGACTAGCGGGGGGACGGGTACGCAGTATTTT.

The chain uses TRBV6-5 and TRBJ2-2, with 8 bases aligning to TRBD1. This CDR3 has 15 amino acids. In germline, CDR1 is MNHEY, CDR2 SVGAGI. V shed 6 bases, J shed 5 bases, and the junction held 8 bases outside the gene matches. CDR3 nucleotides: TGTGCCAGCAGCACCCACGACAGGGGAACCGGGGAGCTGTTTTTT. Amino acid sequence: CASSTHDRGTGELFF.

The chain couples TRBV7-8 to TRBJ2-2; D perhaps matches TRBD1 (6 bases). The CDR3 loop spans 15 amino acids. V was clipped by 4 bases and J by 4 bases, with 13 bases between them. CDR1 is SGHVS and CDR2 is FQNEAQ in the germline V gene. CDR3 nucleotides: TGTGCCAGCAGCTCCGAGGACAGCTCCACCGGGGAGCTGTTTTTT. Amino acids: CASSSEDSSTGELFF.

This clone was seen once. This chain connects TRBV7-2 to TRBJ1-2, with 7 nucleotides matching TRBD1. This CDR3 is built from 13 residues. The germline V gene has CDR1 SGHTA and CDR2 FQGNSA. V shed 3 bases and J 7 bases; nucleotides not matched to a gene: 5. The CDR3 region has the DNA TGTGCCAGCAGCTTGGCACAGGGGCTTGGCTACACCTTC. Its translation: CASSLAQGLGYTF.

The J gene is TRBJ2-7, the V gene TRBV27, with unresolved D. Germline V gives CDR1 MNHEY, CDR2 SMNVEV (reference sequence). The V gene lost 0 bases and the J gene lost 3 bases, with 12 bases spanning the gap. The CDR3 is 15 residues long. CDR3 sequence (DNA): TGTGCCAGCAGTTTATCCCTCAACGGCGGCTACGAGCAGTACTTC. This codes for CASSLSLNGGYEQYF.

The chain links TRBV7-2 to TRBJ2-5; D gene uncertain. V dropped 3 bases and J dropped 4 bases, with 6 bases sitting between them. The CDR3 covers 12 residues. The germline gives CDR1 SGHTA, CDR2 FQGNSA. Here the CDR3 reads CASSLTVETQYF. DNA of the CDR3: TGTGCCAGCAGCTTGACTGTAGAGACCCAGTACTTC.

In its sample, this clone was seen once. The V gene is TRBV24-1, the J gene TRBJ2-5, with 7 bases fitting TRBD1. This CDR3 is 14 amino acids long. The junction had 10 bases not matched to a gene; V was cut back by 8 bases and J by 5 bases. Germline V gene data show CDR1 as KGHDR and CDR2 as SFDVKD. The CDR3 is CATTSTGIGETQYF. The CDR3 DNA reads as TGTGCCACCACCTCGACAGGGATCGGGGAGACCCAGTACTTC.

The rearrangement uses TRBV9 and TRBJ1-1; the match to TRBD1 covers 7 bases. CDR1 and CDR2 (germline): SGDLS, YYNGEE. J gave up 6 bases and V 4 bases, and 12 bases lay outside the gene matches. This CDR3 has 15 amino acids. The CDR3 protein is CASSSHGQDDSEAFF. CDR3 nucleotides: TGTGCCAGCAGCTCACACGGACAGGATGACTCTGAAGCTTTCTTT.

V is TRBV28 and J is TRBJ2-1; 9 nucleotides agree with TRBD2. The CDR3 loop spans 15 amino acids. V shed 2 bases, J shed 9 bases, and the junction held 8 bases outside the gene matches. Germline V gene lookup returns CDR1 MDHEN and CDR2 SYDVKM. Here the CDR3 reads CASSLEAGGFAEQFF. In DNA, the CDR3 is TGTGCCAGCAGTTTAGAGGCGGGGGGGTTTGCTGAGCAGTTCTTC.

The V and J genes are TRBV7-9 and TRBJ1-2; D is uncertain. The germline V and J ends were trimmed by 5 bases and 4 bases, with 17 bases remaining between them. The CDR3 has 15 amino acids. Germline CDR1 and CDR2: SEHNR and FQNEAQ (reference sequence). CDR3: CASSQGRRGVYGYTF. The CDR3 coding sequence is TGTGCCAGCAGCCAAGGGAGGCGGGGAGTCTATGGCTACACCTTC. Based on the CDR3 plus reference TRBV7-9 and TRBJ1-2, the full variable domain is DTGVSQNPRHKITKRGQNVTFRCDPISEHNRLYWYRQTLGQGPEFLTYFQNEAQLEKSRLLSDRFSAERPKGSFSTLEIQRTEQGDSAMYLCASSQGRRGVYGYTFGSGTRLTVV.